The 14 T cell receptor beta chains below come from one sample, sequenced in a study of blood T cell repertoires in COVID-19. The assay was immunoSEQ multiplex PCR, and TCRdb's table has in-frame clones only and misses some. Here the sample spans 380,000 or so clones, 70% to 90% being singletons. Material: PBMCs or T cells enriched from blood (not recorded which). The receptors were gathered from a woman aged 40-49 years with acute COVID-19.

The chain is built from TRBV11-3 and TRBJ2-1; 9 nucleotides agree with TRBD2. Germline assignment: CDR1 SGHNT and CDR2 YENEEA. V dropped 5 bases and J dropped 6; count of bases not matched to a gene: 14. The length of the CDR3 is 17 residues. The CDR3 bases are TGTGCCAGCAGCCCCGAGTCAGTGCTAGCGGGGTTCAATGAGCAGTTCTTC. It specifies CASSPESVLAGFNEQFF.

The rearrangement uses TRBV11-2 and TRBJ1-3, with D uncertain. The CDR3 is made up of 13 amino acids. Trimming took 3 bases from V and 0 from J, leaving 3 bases between them. The germline CDR1 and CDR2 sequences are SGHAT and FQNNGV. CDR3 nucleotide sequence: TGTGCCAGCAGCTTGGCCTCTGGAAACACCATATATTTT. Amino acids: CASSLASGNTIYF.

This clone was detected a few times. The chain has TRBV5-1 and TRBJ2-5; TRBD2 aligns across 7 bases. V was clipped by 0 bases and J by 2 bases; unmatched bases: 4. This CDR3 is built from 15 residues. CDR1 is SGHRS and CDR2 is YFSETQ in the germline V gene. CDR3 residues: CASSLVGGGQETQYF. The DNA for the CDR3 is TGCGCCAGCAGCTTGGTCGGGGGAGGGCAAGAGACCCAGTACTTC. Combining the CDR3 with reference TRBV5-1 and TRBJ2-5 gives the whole variable domain KAGVTQTPRYLIKTRGQQVTLSCSPISGHRSVSWYQQTPGQGLQFLFEYFSETQRNKGNFPGRFSGRQFSNSRSEMNVSTLELGDSALYLCASSLVGGGQETQYFGPGTRLLVL.

Worth noting for this clone: Within the sample, other DNA sequences also encode this same CDR3. The chain joins TRBV30 to TRBJ1-1; D remains unclear. This CDR3 has 11 amino acids. Germline-derived CDR1 and CDR2 are GTSNPN and SVGIG (reference sequence). V gave up 5 bases and J gave up 1 base, with 5 bases separating them. DNA for the CDR3: TGTGCCTGGGCCGGGAACACTGAAGCTTTCTTT. Its translation is CAWAGNTEAFF.

The chain combines TRBV14 with TRBJ1-1; TRBD1 agrees at 9 bases. Germline V CDR1 and CDR2: SGHDN, FVKESK. This CDR3 is built from 15 residues. With V trimmed by 3 bases and J by 6 bases, 8 bases remained unmatched. The DNA of the CDR3 is TGTGCCAGCAGCCAGAACAGGGGGCTTGTCGCTGAAGCTTTCTTT. It codes for CASSQNRGLVAEAFF.

This clone was recorded only once. This specimen includes other DNA sequences encoding the same CDR3. The chain's CDR3 is CASSLVGRAEKLFF. Written as DNA, the CDR3 is TGTGCCAGCAGCTTAGTGGGCAGGGCTGAAAAACTGTTTTTT. This rearrangement joins TRBV11-2 to TRBJ1-4; TRBD1 might be the D (5 bases). The V end lost 1 base, the J end lost 7 bases, and 10 bases lay between the germline ends. The CDR3 loop spans 14 amino acids. Germline V gene sequence: CDR1 SGHAT, CDR2 FQNNGV. Filled out from reference TRBV11-2 and TRBJ1-4, the complete variable domain reads EAGVAQSPRYKIIEKRQSVAFWCNPISGHATLYWYQQILGQGPKLLIQFQNNGVVDDSQLPKDRFSAERLKGVDSTLKIQPAKLEDSAVYLCASSLVGRAEKLFFGSGTQLSVL.

The chain joins TRBV2 to TRBJ1-4; the match to TRBD1 covers 8 bases. This CDR3 region has 15 residues. J was trimmed by 4 bases and V by 6 bases; bases with no gene match: 7. Germline-derived CDR1 and CDR2 are SNHLY and FYNNEI. The CDR3 nucleotides are TGTGCCAGCAGCTCTCAGGGGGCGGATAATGAAAAACTGTTTTTT. Protein product: CASSSQGADNEKLFF.

This chain uses TRBV30 with TRBJ1-6; the match to TRBD1 covers 8 bases. The CDR3 contains 14 residues. J gave up 13 bases and V 0 bases, and 8 bases lay outside the gene matches. Germline CDR1 is GTSNPN and CDR2 is SVGIG (reference sequence). The CDR3 loop is CAWSVGQGVRPLHF. The CDR3 DNA reads TGTGCCTGGAGTGTAGGACAGGGCGTACGGCCCCTCCACTTT.

CDR3 in amino acids: CASSDPRDRTSTKGTNTGELFF. The CDR3 region has the DNA TGTGCCAGCAGTGACCCTCGGGACAGAACGAGTACTAAAGGCACTAACACCGGGGAGCTGTTTTTT. V gene TRBV6-4 combines with J gene TRBJ2-2, with TRBD1 matching over 7 bases. The junction had 23 bases not matched to a gene; V was cut back by 2 bases and J by 2 bases. This CDR3 is built from 22 residues. Germline V gives CDR1 MRHNA, CDR2 SNTAGT.

V and J are TRBV20-1 and TRBJ2-6, with 11 nucleotides matching TRBD1. There are 17 residues in the CDR3. Germline V gene lookup returns CDR1 DFQATT and CDR2 SNEGSKA (reference sequence). J lost 4 bases, V lost 3 bases, and 8 bases had no gene match. The CDR3 sequence: CSASPGTGGSGANVLTF. The CDR3 coding sequence is TGCAGTGCTAGTCCCGGGACAGGGGGTTCGGGGGCCAACGTCCTGACTTTC.

This chain links TRBV28 with TRBJ1-5; possibly TRBD1 for D (5 bases). CDR3 length: 18 amino acids. V was pared by 3 bases and J by 2 bases, with 20 bases between. The germline CDR1 and CDR2 sequences are MDHEN and SYDVKM. The CDR3 DNA sequence: TGTGCCAGCAGTTTCTTTCCAATCAGGGTGCAGGGCAATCAGCCCCAGCATTTT. Its protein product is CASSFFPIRVQGNQPQHF.

This clone appeared a few times. The gene calls are TRBV5-1 and TRBJ1-1, with D hard to call. V lost 0 bases to trimming and J lost 2 bases, with 11 bases between them. The CDR3 sequence is 15 residues long. Germline-derived CDR1 and CDR2 are SGHRS and YFSETQ. The CDR3 reads CASSLALVSNTEAFF. In DNA, the CDR3 is TGCGCCAGCAGCTTGGCTCTGGTCAGTAACACTGAAGCTTTCTTT.

This chain links TRBV3-1 (or the pseudogene TRBV3-2) with TRBJ1-3; D gene uncertain. V was trimmed by 0 bases and J by 7 bases, leaving 7 bases between them. CDR3 size: 13 residues. Germline V gene data show CDR1 as LGHDT and CDR2 as YNNKEL (reference sequence). This chain's CDR3 is CASSQDLRNTIYF. CDR3 in DNA: TGTGCCAGCAGCCAAGATCTACGCAACACCATATATTTT.

This rearrangement joins TRBV12-3 or TRBV12-4 to TRBJ1-5; 8 nucleotides match TRBD1. The junction had 4 bases not matched to a gene; V was cut back by 5 bases and J by 7 bases. The CDR3 sequence is 13 residues long. As DNA, the CDR3 is TGTGCCAGCAGTGGCACAGGGGGGCAGCCCCAGCATTTT. It is translated as CASSGTGGQPQHF.